The source of this T cell receptor beta chain is a study of monozygotic twins with inflammatory bowel disease. The length of the CDR3 is 17 residues. Germline CDR1 ENHRY, CDR2 SYGVKD. TCRdb reanalyzed the 5' RACE reads and collapses them to one entry per CDR3 protein, without DNA. The sample table includes 200,000 to 250,000 distinct CDR3 sequences. The sequencing input was blood. This clonotype originated in a human donor with ulcerative colitis or Crohn's disease, or a healthy co-twin of an affected twin (not recorded which). The chain recombines TRBV10-3 with TRBJ2-2; with no DNA, the TCRdb D assignment of TRBD1 cannot be verified. The CDR3 is CAISEDLGTGNTGELFF.